The source of this TCR beta chain is a study of Graves' ophthalmopathy and Graves' hyperthyroidism (dated by TCRdb to 2017 to 2018). General notes on the study: Peripheral blood was collected before any treatment was given, at the time of initial diagnosis. To tell Graves' ophthalmopathy apart from Graves' hyperthyroidism, and to predict which patients would progress to ophthalmopathy, the study relied on TCR beta repertoire signatures. In total, around 130 blood samples were TCR-sequenced: 40 to 45 ophthalmopathy, some 75 hyperthyroidism and some 17 hyperthyroidism-to-ophthalmopathy patients. To explore V-J signatures that separate ophthalmopathy from hyperthyroidism, a discovery set of 95 to 100 patients was enrolled, consisting of more than 40 with ophthalmopathy and roughly 60 with stable hyperthyroidism. An independent validation cohort comprised 18 hyperthyroidism patients and over 15 patients who later progressed from hyperthyroidism to ophthalmopathy. In about six hyperthyroidism patients, T-cell repertoires of thyroid tissue and blood were compared. Once sampling was done, hyperthyroidism patients were given methimazole at a starting dose of 30 mg daily, while ophthalmopathy patients were given high-dose intravenous methylprednisolone. The 100 discovery patients were randomly divided into training and test sets at a 7:3 ratio. Overall study results and their limits: No statistical method was used to predetermine the sample size, and group allocation was not hidden from the investigators. In validation, the model predicted ophthalmopathy progression with more than 55% sensitivity and 72.22% specificity; fewer than 15 predicted patients were CT-confirmed with GO in a median of about 7.1 months. Most of the expanded thyroid clonotypes with a frequency above 0.001 were also detected in blood, and it was suggested that the thyroid immune response may be reflected by blood repertoires. The 13-signature model separated ophthalmopathy from stable hyperthyroidism with approximately 88% sensitivity and 81.08% specificity in cross-validation, and 80%/75% in the test set.

This clonotype came up a few times. The specificity of this receptor is unknown. One base away there is no much larger clone; base qualities are not given. From its cysteine to its phenylalanine, the CDR3 spans 15 amino acids. The DNA shown is the 45-base CDR3, in frame from base 1. V loses 5 bases of germline sequence and J loses 8 bases, and the interval between the two ends is 19 bases. CDR1 and CDR2 (SEHNR, FQNEAQ) derive from the germline V gene (reference sequence). Stable hyperthyroidism was defined as no progression to ophthalmopathy within 18 months of follow-up. Hyperthyroidism patients were newly diagnosed, were aged 18 to 65 years, and had a disease duration under 2 months. Patients with other autoimmune diseases, uncontrolled infections, pregnancy or lactation were excluded from the study. Clinical symptoms, serum thyroxine, TRAb, thyroid ultrasound and orbital computed tomography formed the basis of the diagnosis. PBMCs were isolated from more than 9 ml of fresh peripheral blood by Ficoll-Paque density gradient centrifugation. Trizol reagent was used to extract the total RNA, and its quality was then checked on an Agilent 2100 Bioanalyzer.

For repertoire sequencing, TCR beta CDR3 regions were amplified from RNA transcripts. The first round was an RT-PCR using HTBI primers with the Qiagen OneStep RT-PCR kit, and this first round was followed by a second-round multiplex PCR, then size selection and purification. The libraries underwent paired-end sequencing with 100 bp reads on an Illumina HiSeq2000. Regarding the original processing steps: Reads were processed with SOAPnuke, discarding reads with adapters, uncalled bases, mean Phred below 15, or no exact constant-primer or identifier match. COPE v1.2.5 was used to merge the high-quality paired reads. Unique nucleotide sequences were defined as clonotypes and aligned to IMGT TRB V, D and J references using MiTCR v1.1. Only V-J combinations with frequency above 0.0001 were analysed, covering 99% to 99.2% of repertoires. For each V-J combination, a TCR clonal expansion and chaos score was defined as the ratio of F50 clonal expansion to chaos observed in the TCRdist matrix. Welch's t-statistics and random forest were used to reduce the features to approximately 13 V-J combinations, which were then used as input to a naive Bayes classifier. The similarity between thyroid and blood repertoires was quantified using the Morisita-Horn index. TCRdb applied fastp at Q25 and MiXCR to the public reads, then kept only in-frame beta chains. Under each unique CDR3 protein, matching rows form one entry showing the most common genes and DNA. In this record, the V and J calls reflect TCRdb's handling and not the investigators' own analysis. This sample has over 500,000 distinct CDR3 sequences in its table, and 20% to 25% of those were observed once. The leading ten clones occupy roughly 7.4% of the sample.

The chain is assembled from TRBV7-9 and TRBJ2-4; the D gene is perhaps TRBD1, from 6 matching bases. The TCR sequence derives from a woman under 30 with stable Graves' hyperthyroidism. Some clones in this sample may be carry-over from other donors' samples. Donor details come from another sample of the same person, matched by shared clones. Sequencing used peripheral blood. The nucleotide sequence reads as follows: TGTGCCAGCAGCCCAAAACTTACAGGGATGGACATTCAGTACTTC. It specifies CASSPKLTGMDIQYF.